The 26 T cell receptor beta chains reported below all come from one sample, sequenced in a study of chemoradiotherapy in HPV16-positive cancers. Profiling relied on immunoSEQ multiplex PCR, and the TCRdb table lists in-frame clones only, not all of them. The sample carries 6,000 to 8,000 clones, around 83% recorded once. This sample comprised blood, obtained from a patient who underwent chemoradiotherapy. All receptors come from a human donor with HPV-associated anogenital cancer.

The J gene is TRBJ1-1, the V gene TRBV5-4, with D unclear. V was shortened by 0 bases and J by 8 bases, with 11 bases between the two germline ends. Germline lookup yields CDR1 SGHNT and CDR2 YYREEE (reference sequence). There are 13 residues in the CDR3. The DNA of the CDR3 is TGTGCCAGCAGCTTGGAAGGAGGCTTAGAAGCTTTCTTT. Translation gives CASSLEGGLEAFF.

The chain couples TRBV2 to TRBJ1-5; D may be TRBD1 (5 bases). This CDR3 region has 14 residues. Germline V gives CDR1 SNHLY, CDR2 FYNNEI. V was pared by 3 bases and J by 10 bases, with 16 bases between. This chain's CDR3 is CASSDPQGIGPQHF. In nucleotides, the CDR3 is TGTGCCAGCAGTGATCCGCAGGGAATTGGCCCCCAGCATTTT.

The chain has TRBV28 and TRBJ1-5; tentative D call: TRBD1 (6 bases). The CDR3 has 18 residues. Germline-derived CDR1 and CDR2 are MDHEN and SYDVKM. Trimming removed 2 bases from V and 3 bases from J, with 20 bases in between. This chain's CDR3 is CASSLILALQGFNQPQHF. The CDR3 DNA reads TGTGCCAGCAGTTTAATCCTGGCCCTACAGGGCTTCAATCAGCCCCAGCATTTT.

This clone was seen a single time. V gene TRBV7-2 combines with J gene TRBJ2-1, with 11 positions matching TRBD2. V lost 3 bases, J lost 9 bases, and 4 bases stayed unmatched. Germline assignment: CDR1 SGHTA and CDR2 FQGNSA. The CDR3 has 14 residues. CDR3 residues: CASSFSGGEGEQFF. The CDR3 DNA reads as TGTGCCAGCAGCTTTAGCGGGGGGGAGGGTGAGCAGTTCTTC.

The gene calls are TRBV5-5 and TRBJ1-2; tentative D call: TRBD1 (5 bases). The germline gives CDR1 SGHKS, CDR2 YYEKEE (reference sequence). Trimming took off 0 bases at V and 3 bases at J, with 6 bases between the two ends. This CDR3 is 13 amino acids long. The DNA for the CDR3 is TGTGCCAGCAGCTTGGAAGGGGACTATGGCTACACCTTC. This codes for CASSLEGDYGYTF. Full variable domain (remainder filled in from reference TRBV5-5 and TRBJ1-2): DAGVTQSPTHLIKTRGQQVTLRCSPISGHKSVSWYQQVLGQGPQFIFQYYEKEERGRGNFPDRFSARQFPNYSSELNVNALLLGDSALYLCASSLEGDYGYTFGSGTRLTVV.

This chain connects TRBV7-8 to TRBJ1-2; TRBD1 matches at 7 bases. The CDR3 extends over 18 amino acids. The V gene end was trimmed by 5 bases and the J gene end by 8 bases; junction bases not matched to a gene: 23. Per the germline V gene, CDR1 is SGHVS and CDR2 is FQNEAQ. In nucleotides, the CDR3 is TGTGCCAGCAGCATTACGCCAAATTACAGGGGACACGACTGGGGCTACACCTTC. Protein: CASSITPNYRGHDWGYTF.

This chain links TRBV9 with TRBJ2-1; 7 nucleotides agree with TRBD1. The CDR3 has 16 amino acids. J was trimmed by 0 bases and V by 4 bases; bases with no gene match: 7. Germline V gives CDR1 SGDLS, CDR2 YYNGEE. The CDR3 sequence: CASSTLTGSSYNEQFF. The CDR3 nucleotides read TGTGCCAGCAGCACACTGACAGGGAGCTCCTACAATGAGCAGTTCTTC.

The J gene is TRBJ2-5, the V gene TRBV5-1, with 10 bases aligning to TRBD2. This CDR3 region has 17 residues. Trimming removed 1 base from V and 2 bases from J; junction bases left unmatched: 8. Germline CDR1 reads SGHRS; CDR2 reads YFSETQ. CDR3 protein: CASSLSVLAGAQETQYF. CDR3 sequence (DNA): TGCGCCAGCAGCTTGTCGGTCCTAGCGGGGGCACAAGAGACCCAGTACTTC. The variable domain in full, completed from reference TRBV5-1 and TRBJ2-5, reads KAGVTQTPRYLIKTRGQQVTLSCSPISGHRSVSWYQQTPGQGLQFLFEYFSETQRNKGNFPGRFSGRQFSNSRSEMNVSTLELGDSALYLCASSLSVLAGAQETQYFGPGTRLLVL.

The CDR3 here is CASSEELTIVRGSVSEKLFF. CDR3 DNA sequence: TGTGCCAGCAGTGAAGAACTGACGATCGTCAGGGGGAGTGTCAGTGAAAAACTGTTTTTT. The chain couples TRBV6-1 to TRBJ1-4, with 7 bases identical to TRBD1. Germline values: CDR1 MNHNS, CDR2 SASEGT. V lost 1 base to trimming and J lost 7 bases; unmatched junction nucleotides: 21. The CDR3 has 20 residues.

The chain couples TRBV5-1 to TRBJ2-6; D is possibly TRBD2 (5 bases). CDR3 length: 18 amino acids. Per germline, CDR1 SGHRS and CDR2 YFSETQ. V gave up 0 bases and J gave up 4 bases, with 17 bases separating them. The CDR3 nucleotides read TGCGCCAGCAGCTTGGCCCCCGGGAAGGGTCCAGGGGCCAACGTCCTGACTTTC. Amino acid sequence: CASSLAPGKGPGANVLTF.

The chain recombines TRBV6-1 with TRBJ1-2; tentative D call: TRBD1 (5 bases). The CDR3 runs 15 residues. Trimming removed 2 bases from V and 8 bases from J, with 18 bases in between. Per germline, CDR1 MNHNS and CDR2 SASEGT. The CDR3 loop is CASSEPAGSRDGYTF. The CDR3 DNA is TGTGCCAGCAGTGAACCAGCAGGCAGCAGGGACGGCTACACCTTC.

The chain's CDR3 is CASESRQVTYEQYF. The CDR3 DNA reads as TGTGCCAGCGAAAGTAGACAGGTCACCTACGAGCAGTACTTC. The genes are TRBV6-1 and TRBJ2-7; TRBD1 is a possible D gene (6 bases). Germline CDR1 reads MNHNS; CDR2 reads SASEGT. The CDR3 runs to 14 residues. Between the trimmed V and J ends, which lost 8 bases and 2 bases, there was a span of 16 bases.

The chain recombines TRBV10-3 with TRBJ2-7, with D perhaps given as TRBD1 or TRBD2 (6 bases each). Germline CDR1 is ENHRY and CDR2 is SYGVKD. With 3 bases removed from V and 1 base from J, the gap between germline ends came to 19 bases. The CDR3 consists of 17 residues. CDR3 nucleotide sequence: TGTGCCATCAGTGAAGGAGCTCGGGGGACAAAGTCCTACGAGCAGTACTTC. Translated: CAISEGARGTKSYEQYF.

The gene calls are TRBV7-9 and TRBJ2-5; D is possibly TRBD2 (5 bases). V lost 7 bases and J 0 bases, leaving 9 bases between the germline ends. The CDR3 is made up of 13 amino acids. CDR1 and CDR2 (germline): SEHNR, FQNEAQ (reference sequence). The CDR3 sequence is CASNRGYQETQYF. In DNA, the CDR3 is TGTGCCAGCAACCGCGGGTACCAAGAGACCCAGTACTTC. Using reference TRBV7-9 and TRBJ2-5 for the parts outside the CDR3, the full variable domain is DTGVSQNPRHKITKRGQNVTFRCDPISEHNRLYWYRQTLGQGPEFLTYFQNEAQLEKSRLLSDRFSAERPKGSFSTLEIQRTEQGDSAMYLCASNRGYQETQYFGPGTRLLVL.

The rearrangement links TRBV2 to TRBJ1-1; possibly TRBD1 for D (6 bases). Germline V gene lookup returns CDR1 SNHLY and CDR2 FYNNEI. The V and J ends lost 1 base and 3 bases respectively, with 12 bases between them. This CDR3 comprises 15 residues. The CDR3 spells CASSEERAGDTEAFF. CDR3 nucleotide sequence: TGTGCCAGCAGTGAAGAACGGGCAGGGGACACTGAAGCTTTCTTT.

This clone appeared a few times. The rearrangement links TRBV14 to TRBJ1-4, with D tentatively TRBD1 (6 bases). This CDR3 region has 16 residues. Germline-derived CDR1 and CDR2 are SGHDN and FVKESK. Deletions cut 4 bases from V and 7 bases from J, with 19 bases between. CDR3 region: CASSPFRGAVTEKLFF. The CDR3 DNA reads TGTGCCAGCAGCCCTTTTAGGGGGGCAGTTACTGAAAAACTGTTTTTT. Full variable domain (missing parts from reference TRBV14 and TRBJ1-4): EAGVTQFPSHSVIEKGQTVTLRCDPISGHDNLYWYRRVMGKEIKFLLHFVKESKQDESGMPNNRFLAERTGGTYSTLKVQPAELEDSGVYFCASSPFRGAVTEKLFFGSGTQLSVL.

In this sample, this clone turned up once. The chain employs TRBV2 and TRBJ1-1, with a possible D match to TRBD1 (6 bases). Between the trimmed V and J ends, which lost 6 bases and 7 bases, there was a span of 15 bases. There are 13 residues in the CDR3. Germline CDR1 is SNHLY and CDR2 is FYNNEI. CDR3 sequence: CASRTHRELEAFF. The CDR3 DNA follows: TGTGCCAGCAGAACCCACAGGGAGCTTGAAGCTTTCTTT. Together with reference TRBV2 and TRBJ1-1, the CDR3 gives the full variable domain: EPEVTQTPSHQVTQMGQEVILRCVPISNHLYFYWYRQILGQKVEFLVSFYNNEISEKSEIFDDQFSVERPDGSNFTLKIRSTKLEDSAMYFCASRTHRELEAFFGQGTRLTVV.

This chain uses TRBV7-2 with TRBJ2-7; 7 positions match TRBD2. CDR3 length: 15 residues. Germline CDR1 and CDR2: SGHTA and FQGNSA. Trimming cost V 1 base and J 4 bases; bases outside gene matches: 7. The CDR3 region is CASSLVPSGGYEQYF. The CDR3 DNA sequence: TGTGCCAGCAGCTTAGTGCCTAGCGGAGGTTACGAGCAGTACTTC.

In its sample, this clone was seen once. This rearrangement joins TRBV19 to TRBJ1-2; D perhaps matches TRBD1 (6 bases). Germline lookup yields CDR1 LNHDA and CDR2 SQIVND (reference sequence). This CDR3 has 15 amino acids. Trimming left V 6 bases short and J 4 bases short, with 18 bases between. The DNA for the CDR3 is TGTGCCAGTAGACAACTACAGGGAAGGGGCTATGGCTACACCTTC. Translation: CASRQLQGRGYGYTF.

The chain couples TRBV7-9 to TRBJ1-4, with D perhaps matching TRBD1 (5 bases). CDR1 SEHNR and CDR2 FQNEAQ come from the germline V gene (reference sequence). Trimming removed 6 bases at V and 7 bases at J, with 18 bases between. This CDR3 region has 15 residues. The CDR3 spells CASRGTGTVREKLFF. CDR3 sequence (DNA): TGTGCCAGCAGGGGAACAGGAACGGTTCGTGAAAAACTGTTTTTT.

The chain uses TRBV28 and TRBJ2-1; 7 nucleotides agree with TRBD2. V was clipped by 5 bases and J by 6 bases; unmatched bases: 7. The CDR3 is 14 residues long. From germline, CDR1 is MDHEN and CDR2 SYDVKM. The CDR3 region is CASSRRASGNEQFF. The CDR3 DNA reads TGTGCCAGCAGTCGACGGGCTAGCGGCAATGAGCAGTTCTTC.

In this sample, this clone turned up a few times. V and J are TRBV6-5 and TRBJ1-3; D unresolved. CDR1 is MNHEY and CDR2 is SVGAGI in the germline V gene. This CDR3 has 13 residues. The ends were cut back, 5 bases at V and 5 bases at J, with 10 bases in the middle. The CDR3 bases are TGTGCCAGCAGTCCGCGGGTTAGAAACACCATATATTTT. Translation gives CASSPRVRNTIYF.

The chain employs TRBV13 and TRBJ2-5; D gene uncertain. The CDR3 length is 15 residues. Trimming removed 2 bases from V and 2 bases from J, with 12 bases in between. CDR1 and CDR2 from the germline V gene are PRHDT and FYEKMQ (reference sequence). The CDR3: CASSLTDDLQETQYF. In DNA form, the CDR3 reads TGTGCCAGCAGCTTAACCGACGATTTACAAGAGACCCAGTACTTC.

The CDR3 loop reads CASSSSNTGELFF. Here the CDR3 DNA reads TGTGCCAGCAGCTCCTCGAACACCGGGGAGCTGTTTTTT. The rearrangement joins TRBV7-9 to TRBJ2-2; unclear D gene. This CDR3 is 13 amino acids long. Germline-derived CDR1 and CDR2 are SEHNR and FQNEAQ (reference sequence). V lost 4 bases and J 0 bases, leaving 3 bases between the germline ends.

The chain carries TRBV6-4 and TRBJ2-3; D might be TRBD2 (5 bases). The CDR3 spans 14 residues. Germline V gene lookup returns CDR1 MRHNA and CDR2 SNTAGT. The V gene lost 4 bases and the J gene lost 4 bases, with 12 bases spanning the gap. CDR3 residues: CASSAGVASDTQYF. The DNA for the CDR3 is TGTGCCAGCAGTGCCGGGGTAGCGTCAGATACGCAGTATTTT.

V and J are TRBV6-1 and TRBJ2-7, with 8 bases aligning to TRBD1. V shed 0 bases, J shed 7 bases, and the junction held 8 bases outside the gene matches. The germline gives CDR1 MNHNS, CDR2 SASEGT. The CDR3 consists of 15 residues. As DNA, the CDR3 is TGTGCCAGCAGTGAAGCTCCCGACAGGGGTAGAGAGCAGTACTTC. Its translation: CASSEAPDRGREQYF.